This TCR beta chain was sequenced for a study of human T cells and chemical hapten exposure. Whole-study results and caveats: Donor immune responses may differ from healthy people's, since all donors had alopecia. TCRs above 1 in 1000 frequency did not change with DPC sensitization.

The library tagged each cDNA molecule with unique molecular identifiers. Authors' processing steps: Individual samples carried between roughly 23,224 and 750,000 TCRs, with 85,000 to 100,000 as the median. TCRdb re-called the RACE reads through MiXCR, storing one row per CDR3 protein. The V and J calls and clone size are TCRdb's, not the authors'. The sample contains some 250,000 distinct CDR3 sequences, about 7.7% of which appear only once. This clonotype was recorded at least ten times. Its antigen is not identified. Trimming cost V 0 bases and J 7 bases, with 10 bases left between them. This CDR3 comprises 15 residues. Germline-derived CDR1 and CDR2 are LNHNV and YYDKDF (reference sequence). As to time point: pre-sensitization, week 0. The treatment: therapeutic diphenylcyclopropenone sensitization with weekly scalp DPC.

The specimen comprised whole blood, sampled in connection with sensitization to the hapten diphenylcyclopropenone (DPC). The sequence was obtained from a man younger than 35 with alopecia areata. Some clones in this sample may be carry-over from other donors' samples. The chain recombines TRBV15 with TRBJ1-6; possible D gene TRBD1, 6 bases. The CDR3 reads CATSREGGRNSPLHF. CDR3 in DNA: TGTGCCACCAGCAGAGAGGGGGGGCGGAATTCACCCCTCCACTTT.